This T cell receptor (beta chain) originates from a study of blood T cells in healthy people across ages. About the study: Through template switching, about one barcoded beta molecule was captured per two T cells, as measured in model experiments.

The V end lost 6 bases, the J end lost 2 bases, and 16 bases lay between the germline ends. There are 15 residues in the CDR3. Only a few counts were recorded for this clonotype. Total RNA, at least 5.5 micrograms per sample, came from PBMCs. Together with a sample-barcoded 5' primer, a J-beta primer mix was included in a second PCR lasting about 6 to 11 cycles. There were at least 2.5 million CDR3-containing paired-end reads obtained from each sample. TCRdb independently ran MiXCR on the 5' RACE reads; one entry per CDR3 protein. The repertoire consists of 1.5 million to 1.9 million distinct CDR3 sequences, with 42% occurring once and the leading ten covering around 4%.

The TCR sequence derives from a woman aged 18-29 years in good health. The rearrangement links TRBV12-3 or TRBV12-4 to TRBJ1-2; no clear D gene. Sequenced sample: blood. CDR3 residues: CASSHGRRTNYGYTF. As DNA, the CDR3 is TGTGCCAGCAGCCACGGACGGCGGACCAACTATGGCTACACCTTC.